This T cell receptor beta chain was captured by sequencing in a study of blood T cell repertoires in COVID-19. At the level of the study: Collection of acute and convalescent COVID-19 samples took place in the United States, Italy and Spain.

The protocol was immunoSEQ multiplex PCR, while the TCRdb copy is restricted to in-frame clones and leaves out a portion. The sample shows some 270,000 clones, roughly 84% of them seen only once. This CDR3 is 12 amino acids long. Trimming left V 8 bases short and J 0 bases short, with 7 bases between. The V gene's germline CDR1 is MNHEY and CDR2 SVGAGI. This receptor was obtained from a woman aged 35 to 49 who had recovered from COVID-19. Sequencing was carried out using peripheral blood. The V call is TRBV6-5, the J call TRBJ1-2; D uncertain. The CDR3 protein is CASGGTNYGYTF. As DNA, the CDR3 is TGTGCCAGCGGAGGCACTAACTATGGCTACACCTTC.